This passage covers 15 T cell receptor beta chains from one sample sequenced in a study of blood T cell repertoires in COVID-19. Only in-frame clones appear in the TCRdb table, and some are missing; sequencing was by immunoSEQ multiplex PCR. The sample lists fewer than 250,000 clones; around 85% were seen once. Sequencing was done on a sample of PBMCs or T cells enriched from blood (not recorded which). The receptors originated from a woman aged 40 to 50 with acute COVID-19.

This rearrangement joins TRBV10-3 to TRBJ2-3, with D hard to call. V was pared by 10 bases and J by 1 base, with 6 bases between. Germline V gene lookup returns CDR1 ENHRY and CDR2 SYGVKD. This CDR3 has 11 residues. The CDR3, as DNA: TGTGCCAGCCAGGGCACAGATACGCAGTATTTT. This codes for CASQGTDTQYF.

This clone was counted once. In the same sample, other DNA sequences code for this CDR3. The genes are TRBV28 and TRBJ1-2, with D hard to call. This CDR3 contains 13 residues. V was cut by 3 bases and J by 5 bases, with 10 bases left in between. CDR1 is MDHEN, CDR2 SYDVKM, per germline. In DNA form, the CDR3 reads TGTGCCAGCAGTTTGGGCCAGAATTATGGCTACACCTTC. Its translation is CASSLGQNYGYTF.

This clone was detected only a few times. The rearrangement uses TRBV5-1 and TRBJ2-1, with a possible D match to TRBD1 (5 bases). The CDR3 contains 14 residues. Trimming left V 0 bases short and J 2 bases short, with 6 bases between. The germline V gene has CDR1 SGHRS and CDR2 YFSETQ. The CDR3 loop reads CASSLGTTYNEQFF. In nucleotides, the CDR3 is TGCGCCAGCAGCTTGGGGACAACCTACAATGAGCAGTTCTTC.

The chain uses TRBV27 and TRBJ1-1; TRBD1 matches at 7 bases. Losses at the gene ends were 6 bases for V and 11 bases for J; bases not matched to a gene: 6. Germline V CDR1 and CDR2: MNHEY, SMNVEV (reference sequence). The CDR3 totals 11 residues. Here the CDR3 reads CASRATGVAFF. The DNA for the CDR3 is TGTGCCAGCAGGGCCACAGGGGTGGCTTTCTTT.

V gene TRBV28 combines with J gene TRBJ2-7; the match to TRBD2 covers 8 bases. This CDR3 comprises 13 residues. In germline, CDR1 is MDHEN, CDR2 SYDVKM. The junction had 4 bases not matched to a gene; V was cut back by 7 bases and J by 2 bases. The CDR3 loop is CASIAGGAYEQYF. CDR3 sequence (DNA): TGTGCCAGCATCGCGGGGGGCGCCTACGAGCAGTACTTC.

V usage is TRBV28 and J usage is TRBJ1-3, with D maybe TRBD1 (6 bases). The germline gives CDR1 MDHEN, CDR2 SYDVKM. Trimming removed 4 bases from V and 0 bases from J, with 13 bases in between. There are 16 residues in the CDR3. The CDR3 coding sequence is TGTGCCAGCAGTTCCCCGACAGGCTTCTCTGGAAACACCATATATTTT. Translating gives CASSSPTGFSGNTIYF. Drawing the rest from reference TRBV28 and TRBJ1-3, the complete variable domain is DVKVTQSSRYLVKRTGEKVFLECVQDMDHENMFWYRQDPGLGLRLIYFSYDVKMKEKGDIPEGYSVSREKKERFSLILESASTNQTSMYLCASSSPTGFSGNTIYFGEGSWLTVV.

The V and J genes are TRBV5-1 and TRBJ1-2, with D perhaps matching TRBD1 (5 bases). V dropped 0 bases and J dropped 6 bases, with 6 bases sitting between them. This CDR3 is 12 amino acids long. Per germline, CDR1 SGHRS and CDR2 YFSETQ. The DNA of the CDR3 is TGCGCCAGCAGCTTGGAGGGGAATGGCTACACCTTC. Translated: CASSLEGNGYTF.

The rearrangement joins TRBV7-9 to TRBJ2-1; 10 bases line up with TRBD2. Germline lookup yields CDR1 SEHNR and CDR2 FQNEAQ (reference sequence). The ends lost 0 bases at V and 8 bases at J; junction bases unmatched: 7. The CDR3 is 16 amino acids. The CDR3 loop is CASSLAALAGVDEQFF. CDR3 bases: TGTGCCAGCAGCTTAGCGGCTCTAGCGGGAGTAGATGAGCAGTTCTTC.

The gene calls are TRBV28 and TRBJ2-5; D may be TRBD2 (5 bases). V shed 10 bases and J shed 4 bases, with 13 bases lying between them. CDR3 size: 12 residues. CDR1 and CDR2 from the germline V gene are MDHEN and SYDVKM. CDR3 nucleotides: TGTGCCACCGACACTAGTGCAGAGACCCAGTACTTC. This gives the protein CATDTSAETQYF.

This clone was observed a single time. The chain uses TRBV18 and TRBJ2-7; 12 bases fit TRBD1. Losses at the gene ends were 3 bases for V and 7 bases for J; bases not matched to a gene: 10. Germline lookup yields CDR1 KGHSH and CDR2 LQKENI. This CDR3 spans 16 amino acids. The CDR3 region has the DNA TGTGCCAGCTCACCCGGCGGTGGGACAGGGGGCGAGGAGCAGTACTTC. Protein product: CASSPGGGTGGEEQYF.

The chain joins TRBV27 to TRBJ1-2; the D gene is possibly TRBD1 (6 bases). The CDR3 is made up of 13 amino acids. V lost 5 bases, J lost 5 bases, and 12 bases lay in between. Germline lookup yields CDR1 MNHEY and CDR2 SMNVEV (reference sequence). Here the CDR3 reads CASSTPQGYGYTF. Written as DNA, the CDR3 is TGTGCCAGCAGTACCCCCCAGGGGTATGGCTACACCTTC.

The chain has TRBV6-1 and TRBJ2-1; 9 bases align to TRBD2. Germline trimming cut 0 bases from V and 8 bases from J; bases unmatched to any gene: 8. This CDR3 contains 16 residues. Germline assignment: CDR1 MNHNS and CDR2 SASEGT. The CDR3 region is CASSEARGLAVDEQFF. The CDR3 nucleotides are TGTGCCAGCAGTGAAGCGCGGGGACTAGCCGTGGATGAGCAGTTCTTC.

This clone has a handful of counts. This chain uses TRBV7-9 with TRBJ2-7, with D uncertain. V was trimmed by 1 base and J by 4 bases, leaving 5 bases between them. The CDR3 sequence is 12 residues long. Germline CDR1 reads SEHNR; CDR2 reads FQNEAQ (reference sequence). CDR3 sequence reads: CASSLGEYEQYF. The CDR3 coding sequence is TGTGCCAGCAGCTTAGGCGAGTACGAGCAGTACTTC.

V is TRBV28 and J is TRBJ1-5, with D possibly TRBD1 on 6 matching bases. This CDR3 has 11 residues. Germline CDR1 is MDHEN and CDR2 is SYDVKM. V was cut by 10 bases and J by 7 bases, with 11 bases left in between. As DNA, the CDR3 is TGTGCCACACAGGGAAGACAGCCCCAGCATTTT. Translation: CATQGRQPQHF.

This clone appeared a few times. CDR3 sequence: CASSLGREGAPLHF. Here the CDR3 DNA reads TGTGCCAGCAGTTTGGGCAGGGAGGGAGCACCCCTCCACTTT. This chain joins TRBV28 and TRBJ1-6; D might be TRBD1 (5 bases). Germline CDR1 is MDHEN and CDR2 is SYDVKM. The CDR3 contains 14 residues. The V gene lost 3 bases and the J gene lost 11 bases, with 14 bases spanning the gap.